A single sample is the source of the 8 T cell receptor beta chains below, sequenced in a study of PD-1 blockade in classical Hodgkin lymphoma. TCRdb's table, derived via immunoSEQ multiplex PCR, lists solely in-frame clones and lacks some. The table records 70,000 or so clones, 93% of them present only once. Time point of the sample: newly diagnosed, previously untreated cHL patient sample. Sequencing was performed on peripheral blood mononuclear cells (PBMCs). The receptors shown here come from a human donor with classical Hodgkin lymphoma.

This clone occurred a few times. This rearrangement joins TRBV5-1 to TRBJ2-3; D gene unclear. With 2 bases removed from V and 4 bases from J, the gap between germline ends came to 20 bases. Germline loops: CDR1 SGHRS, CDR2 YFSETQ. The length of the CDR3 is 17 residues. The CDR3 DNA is TGCGCCAGCAGCTTATGGCCCTTTTTAATCGGGTCAGATACGCAGTATTTT. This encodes CASSLWPFLIGSDTQYF.

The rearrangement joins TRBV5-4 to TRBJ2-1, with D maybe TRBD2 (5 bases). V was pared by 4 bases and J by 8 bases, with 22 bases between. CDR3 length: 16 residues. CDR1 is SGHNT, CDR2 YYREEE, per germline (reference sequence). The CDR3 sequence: CASSPMSGGPGYEQFF. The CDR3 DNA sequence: TGTGCCAGCAGCCCAATGAGCGGTGGGCCGGGGTATGAGCAGTTCTTC.

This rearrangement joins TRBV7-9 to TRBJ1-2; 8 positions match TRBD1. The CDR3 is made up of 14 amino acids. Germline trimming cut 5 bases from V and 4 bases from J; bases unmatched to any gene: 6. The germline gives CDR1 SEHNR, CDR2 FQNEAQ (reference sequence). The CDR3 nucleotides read TGTGCCAGCAGCCGTGGACAGGGCCTCTATGGCTACACCTTC. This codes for CASSRGQGLYGYTF. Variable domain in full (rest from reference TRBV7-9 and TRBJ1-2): DTGVSQNPRHKITKRGQNVTFRCDPISEHNRLYWYRQTLGQGPEFLTYFQNEAQLEKSRLLSDRFSAERPKGSFSTLEIQRTEQGDSAMYLCASSRGQGLYGYTFGSGTRLTVV.

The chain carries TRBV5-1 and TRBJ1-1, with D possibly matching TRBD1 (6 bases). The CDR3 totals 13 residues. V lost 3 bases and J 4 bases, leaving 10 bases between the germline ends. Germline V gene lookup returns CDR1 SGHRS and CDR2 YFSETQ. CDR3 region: CASSSQGGTEAFF. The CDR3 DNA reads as TGCGCCAGCAGCTCACAGGGTGGCACTGAAGCTTTCTTT. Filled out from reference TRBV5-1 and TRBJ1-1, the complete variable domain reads KAGVTQTPRYLIKTRGQQVTLSCSPISGHRSVSWYQQTPGQGLQFLFEYFSETQRNKGNFPGRFSGRQFSNSRSEMNVSTLELGDSALYLCASSSQGGTEAFFGQGTRLTVV.

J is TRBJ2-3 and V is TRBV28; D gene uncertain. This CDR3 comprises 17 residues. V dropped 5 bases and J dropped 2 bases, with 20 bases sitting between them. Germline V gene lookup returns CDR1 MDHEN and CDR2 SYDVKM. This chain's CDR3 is CASSAAGPTPYTDTQYF. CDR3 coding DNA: TGTGCCAGCAGTGCAGCCGGGCCGACCCCCTACACAGATACGCAGTATTTT.

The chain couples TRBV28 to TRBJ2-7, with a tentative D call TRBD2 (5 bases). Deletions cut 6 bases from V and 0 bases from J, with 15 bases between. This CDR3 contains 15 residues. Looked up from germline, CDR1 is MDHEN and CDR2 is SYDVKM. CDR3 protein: CASSIPGGGSYEQYF. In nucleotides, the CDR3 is TGTGCCAGCAGCATCCCCGGAGGAGGCTCCTACGAGCAGTACTTC.

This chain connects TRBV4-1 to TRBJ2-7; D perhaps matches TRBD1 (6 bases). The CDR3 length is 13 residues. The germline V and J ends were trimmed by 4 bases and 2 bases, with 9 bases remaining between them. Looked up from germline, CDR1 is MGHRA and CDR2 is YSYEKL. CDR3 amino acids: CASSLRDTYEQYF. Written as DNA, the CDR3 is TGCGCCAGCAGCCTCCGGGACACCTACGAGCAGTACTTC.

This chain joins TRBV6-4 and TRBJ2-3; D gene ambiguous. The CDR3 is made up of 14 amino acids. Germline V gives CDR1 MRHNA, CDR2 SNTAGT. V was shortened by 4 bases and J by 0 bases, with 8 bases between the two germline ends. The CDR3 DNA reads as TGTGCCAGCAGTGGGGCAGATAGCACAGATACGCAGTATTTT. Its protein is CASSGADSTDTQYF.